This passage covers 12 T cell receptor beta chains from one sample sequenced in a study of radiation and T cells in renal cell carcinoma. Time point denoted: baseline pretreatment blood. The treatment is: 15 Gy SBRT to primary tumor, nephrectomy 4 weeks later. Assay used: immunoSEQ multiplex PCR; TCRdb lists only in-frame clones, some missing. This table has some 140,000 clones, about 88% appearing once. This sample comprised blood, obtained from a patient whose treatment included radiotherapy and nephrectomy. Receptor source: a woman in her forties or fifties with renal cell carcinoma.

CDR3 sequence: CSVGDSNEKLFF. The DNA of the CDR3 is TGCAGCGTTGGCGACAGTAATGAAAAACTGTTTTTT. The V call is TRBV29-1, the J call TRBJ1-4, with D perhaps TRBD1 (5 bases). The V end was cut by 4 bases, the J end by 4 bases, with 7 bases between. CDR1 is SQVTM and CDR2 is ANQGSEA in the germline V gene. The CDR3 covers 12 residues.

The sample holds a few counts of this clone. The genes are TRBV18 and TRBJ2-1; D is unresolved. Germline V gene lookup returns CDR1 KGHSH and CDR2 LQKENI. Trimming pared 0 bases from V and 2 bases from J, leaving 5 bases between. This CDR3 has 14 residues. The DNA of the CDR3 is TGTGCCAGCTCACCACCCTGGCCCTACAATGAGCAGTTCTTC. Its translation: CASSPPWPYNEQFF.

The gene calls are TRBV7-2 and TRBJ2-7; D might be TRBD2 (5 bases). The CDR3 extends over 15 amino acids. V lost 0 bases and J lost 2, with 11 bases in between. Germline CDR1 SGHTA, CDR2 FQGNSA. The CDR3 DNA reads TGTGCCAGCAGCTTAGCGGCCGGGATCCCCTACGAGCAGTACTTC. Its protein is CASSLAAGIPYEQYF.

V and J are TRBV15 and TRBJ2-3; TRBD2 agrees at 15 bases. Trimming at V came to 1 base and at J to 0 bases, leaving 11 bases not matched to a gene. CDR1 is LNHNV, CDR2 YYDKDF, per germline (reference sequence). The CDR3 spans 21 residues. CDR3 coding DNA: TGTGCCACCAGCAGAGTTCCACCCGGACTAGCGGGGGGGCGGAGCACAGATACGCAGTATTTT. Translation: CATSRVPPGLAGGRSTDTQYF.

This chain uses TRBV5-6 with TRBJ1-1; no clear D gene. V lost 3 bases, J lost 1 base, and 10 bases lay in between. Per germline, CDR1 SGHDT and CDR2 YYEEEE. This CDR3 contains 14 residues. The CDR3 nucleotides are TGTGCCAGCAGCTCAACGCCGGGGAACACTGAAGCTTTCTTT. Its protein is CASSSTPGNTEAFF. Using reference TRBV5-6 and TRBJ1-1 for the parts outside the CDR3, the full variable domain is DAGVTQSPTHLIKTRGQQVTLRCSPKSGHDTVSWYQQALGQGPQFIFQYYEEEERQRGNFPDRFSGHQFPNYSSELNVNALLLGDSALYLCASSSTPGNTEAFFGQGTRLTVV.

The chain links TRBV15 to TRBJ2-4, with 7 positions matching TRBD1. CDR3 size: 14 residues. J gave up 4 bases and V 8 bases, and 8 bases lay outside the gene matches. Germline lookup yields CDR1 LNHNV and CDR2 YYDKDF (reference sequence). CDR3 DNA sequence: TGTGCCACCGGAGATAGACAGGGAAAAAACATTCAGTACTTC. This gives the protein CATGDRQGKNIQYF.

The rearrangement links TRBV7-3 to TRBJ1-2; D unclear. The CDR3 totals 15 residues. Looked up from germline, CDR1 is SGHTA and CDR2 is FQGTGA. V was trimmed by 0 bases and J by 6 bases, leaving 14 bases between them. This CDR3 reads CASSLTALGMHGYTF. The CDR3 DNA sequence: TGTGCCAGCAGCTTAACGGCCCTAGGGATGCATGGCTACACCTTC.

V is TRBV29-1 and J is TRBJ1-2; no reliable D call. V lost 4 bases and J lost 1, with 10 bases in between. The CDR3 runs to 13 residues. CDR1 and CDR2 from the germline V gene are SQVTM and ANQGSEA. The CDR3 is CSVGRGNNYGYTF. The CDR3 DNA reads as TGCAGCGTTGGCCGGGGTAATAACTATGGCTACACCTTC.

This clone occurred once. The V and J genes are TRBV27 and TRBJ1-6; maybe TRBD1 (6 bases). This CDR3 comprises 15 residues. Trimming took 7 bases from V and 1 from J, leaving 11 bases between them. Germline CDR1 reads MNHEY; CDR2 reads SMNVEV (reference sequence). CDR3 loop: CASKGGASYNSPLHF. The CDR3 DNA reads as TGTGCCAGCAAAGGGGGGGCTTCCTATAATTCACCCCTCCACTTT.

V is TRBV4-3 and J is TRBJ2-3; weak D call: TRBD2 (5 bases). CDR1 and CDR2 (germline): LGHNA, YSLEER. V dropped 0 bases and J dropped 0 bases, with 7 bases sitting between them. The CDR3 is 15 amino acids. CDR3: CASSQDRGSTDTQYF. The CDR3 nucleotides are TGCGCCAGCAGCCAAGATCGGGGTAGCACAGATACGCAGTATTTT.

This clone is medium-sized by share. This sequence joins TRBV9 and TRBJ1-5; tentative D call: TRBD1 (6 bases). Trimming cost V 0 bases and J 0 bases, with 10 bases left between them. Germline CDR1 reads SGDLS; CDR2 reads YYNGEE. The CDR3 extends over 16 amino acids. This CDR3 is CASSVGPGDSNQPQHF. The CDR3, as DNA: TGTGCCAGCAGCGTAGGGCCAGGGGATAGCAATCAGCCCCAGCATTTT.

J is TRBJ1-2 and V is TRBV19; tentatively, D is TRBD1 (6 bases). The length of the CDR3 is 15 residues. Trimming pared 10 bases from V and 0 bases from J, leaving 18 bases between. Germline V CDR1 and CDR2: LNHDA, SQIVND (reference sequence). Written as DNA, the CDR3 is TGTGCCACCCAGGAACCGGGACAAACTAACTATGGCTACACCTTC. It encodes CATQEPGQTNYGYTF.